Here is one T cell receptor beta chain with its context. In its sample, this clone was seen once. What antigen it recognizes has not been identified. No much larger clone exists at a distance of one base, and base qualities are not known. The time point label of this sample denotes: progressive disease on ibrutinib. Roughly 1.9 micrograms of genomic DNA were extracted from cryopreserved PBMCs for TCR beta library preparation. Longitudinal blood samples from CLL patients on ibrutinib monotherapy underwent high-throughput TCR beta sequencing. Patients were enrolled in a phase 2 open-label single-center ibrutinib monotherapy trial. The sample comes from a study of cytotoxic CD8 clonotypes in ibrutinib-treated CLL (dated by TCRdb to the early 2020s). For context, the study as a whole: In this cohort, over 14 patients were treatment-naive and under 13 were relapsed/refractory, while some 18 had unmutated IGHV. Responses were partial in some 24 patients and complete in 2; after median approximately 5.5 years follow-up, about 14 stayed in remission and approximately twelve progressed. All remission and progressive disease samples were collected while patients were still receiving ibrutinib. Response samples were taken after a median of approximately eleven months on treatment, ranging from roughly 6 to 36 months. Cryopreserved peripheral blood mononuclear cells were obtained prior to treatment, at the time of response, and at either disease progression or sustained remission. On average, each sample yielded 255,043 productive templates and tens of thousands of productive rearrangements. Of the 90 or so participants in the trial, about two dozen had longitudinal samples available.

A MiSeq instrument was used for deep resolution sequencing, which targeted depths ranging from 1 in 1 million up to 1 in 200,000 T cells, with coverage averaging 10x for each clonotype. The immunoSEQ hsTCRB Kit was used to generate the TCR beta libraries. Per the authors' processing: The data were analyzed with ImmunoSEQ Analyzer and ImmunoSEQ Data Assistant, and V, D and J gene assignments followed IMGT definitions. Clonality, with values ranging from 0 to 1, was calculated as one minus the normalized Shannon entropy of productive rearrangement frequencies. Only overrepresented clonotypes making up at least 0.05% of the repertoire of each patient were included in the public clonotype analysis. Thirteen age-matched healthy donor repertoires from immuneACCESS served as clonality controls. TCRdb holds this immuneACCESS table with in-frame rearrangements only. Some clones are missing; in checked studies, unresolved V genes explain under half, and the rest has no known cause. V and J calls and clone size are as listed in that table; D and trimming were resolved from the DNA. In this sample the table shows about 72,000 clones, around 81% of which occur a single time. Approximately 7.7% of the sample goes to the ten largest clones.

General study outcomes and caveats: Public clonotypes were rare and either contracted or stayed stable during treatment, and the rise in clonality at ibrutinib response reflected the expansion of private clonotypes. Baseline clonality exceeded that of age-matched healthy donors and correlated strongly with circulating CD8+ T-cell counts. At ibrutinib response clonality went up, during sustained remission it held steady, and at progression it dropped back toward baseline. Sampling times were not matched between sustained-remission and progressing patients, and lymph node repertoires were not studied.

V was cut back by 2 bases and J by 1 base, leaving a gap of 13 bases between them. Sequences SGHDT (CDR1) and YYEEEE (CDR2) are obtained from the germline V gene. From its cysteine to its phenylalanine, the CDR3 spans 16 amino acids. CDR3 DNA only is kept here, 48 bases in frame from base 1. This sequence originates from a human donor with chronic lymphocytic leukemia. This specimen consisted of PBMCs, obtained at disease progression, from a patient treated with ibrutinib. The V and J genes are TRBV5-6 and TRBJ1-3; TRBD1 is a possible D gene, resting on 6 matching bases. The CDR3 sequence is CASSLGTGSSGNTIYF. The nucleotides read TGTGCCAGCAGCTTAGGAACAGGGTCGTCTGGAAACACCATATATTTT.